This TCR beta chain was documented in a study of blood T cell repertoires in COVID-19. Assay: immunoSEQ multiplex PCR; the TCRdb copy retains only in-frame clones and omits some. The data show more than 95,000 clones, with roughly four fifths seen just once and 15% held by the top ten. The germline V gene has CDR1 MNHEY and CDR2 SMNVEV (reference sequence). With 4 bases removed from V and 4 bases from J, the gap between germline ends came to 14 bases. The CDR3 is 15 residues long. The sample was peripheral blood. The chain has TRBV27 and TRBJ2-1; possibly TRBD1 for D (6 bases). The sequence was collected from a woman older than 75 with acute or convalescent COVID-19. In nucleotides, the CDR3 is TGTGCCAGCAGTTCCGCCGGGACACAATACAATGAGCAGTTCTTC. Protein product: CASSSAGTQYNEQFF.